These 9 T cell receptor beta chains originate from one sample sequenced in a study of T cells in Graves' hyperthyroidism and ophthalmopathy. The CDR3 regions of TCR beta were amplified from RNA transcripts. When the TCR CDR3 underwent first-round RT-PCR, the HTBI primer set was used. TCRdb re-analysed the multiplex PCR reads in MiXCR, keeping a single row per CDR3 protein. The table lists hundreds of thousands of distinct CDR3 sequences, roughly 45% of them singletons. Sequencing used peripheral blood or thyroid tissue (not recorded which). All receptors derive from an adult man with Graves' disease, either hyperthyroidism or ophthalmopathy (not recorded which).

The chain joins TRBV6-1 to TRBJ1-4; D may be TRBD1 (6 bases). The V gene lost 6 bases and the J gene lost 5 bases, with 16 bases spanning the gap. The CDR3 has 15 amino acids. The germline CDR1 and CDR2 sequences are MNHNS and SASEGT. CDR3 DNA: TGTGCCAGCAGACCCGACAGGCCGAGGAATGAAAAACTGTTTTTT. Its protein product is CASRPDRPRNEKLFF.

The CDR3 region has the DNA TGTGCCAGCAGGGACAGGGGTACATTCGGCTATGGCCGCACCTTC. Protein: CASRDRGTFGYGRTF. The chain is built from TRBV2 and TRBJ1-2, with 9 bases identical to TRBD1. Trimming cost V 6 bases and J 13 bases; bases outside gene matches: 18. There are 15 residues in the CDR3. Germline CDR1 SNHLY, CDR2 FYNNEI. The full variable domain, its missing parts supplied by reference TRBV2 and TRBJ1-2, is EPEVTQTPSHQVTQMGQEVILRCVPISNHLYFYWYRQILGQKVEFLVSFYNNEISEKSEIFDDQFSVERPDGSNFTLKIRSTKLEDSAMYFCASRDRGTFGYGRTFGSGTRLTVV.

The count of this clonotype is one. The chain is built from TRBV6-1 and TRBJ1-5; D is perhaps TRBD1 (6 bases). Per the germline V gene, CDR1 is MNHNS and CDR2 is SASEGT. This CDR3 region has 14 residues. V dropped 7 bases and J dropped 5 bases, with 15 bases sitting between them. The CDR3 nucleotides read TGTGCCAGCATGGGTCTGGGGGCTGATCAGCCCCAGCATTTT. It translates to CASMGLGADQPQHF.

This chain links TRBV7-9 with TRBJ1-2; no firm D call. The CDR3 has 16 residues. Trimming cost V 1 base and J 8 bases, with 20 bases left between them. Germline-derived CDR1 and CDR2 are SEHNR and FQNEAQ (reference sequence). Here the CDR3 reads CASSLGRTDAGRGYTF. Here the CDR3 DNA reads TGTGCCAGCAGCTTAGGGCGAACCGACGCTGGGAGAGGCTACACCTTC.

This clonotype occurred many times. The CDR3 spells CASSLPGQGYEKLFF. DNA for the CDR3: TGTGCCAGCAGCCTCCCCGGACAGGGATATGAAAAACTGTTTTTT. V gene TRBV5-8 combines with J gene TRBJ1-4, with 8 bases matching TRBD1. CDR1 and CDR2 from the germline V gene are SGHTS and YDEGEE. This CDR3 is built from 15 residues. The ends lost 4 bases at V and 6 bases at J; junction bases unmatched: 8.

This clonotype came up many times. This chain joins TRBV7-2 and TRBJ1-1; D gene ambiguous. The V end lost 1 base, the J end lost 5 bases, and 11 bases lay between the germline ends. The CDR3 runs 14 residues. Germline V CDR1 and CDR2: SGHTA, FQGNSA. CDR3 DNA sequence: TGTGCCAGCAGCTTAGATCTGGGGAGGACTGAAGCTTTCTTT. Translated, it gives CASSLDLGRTEAFF.

In its sample, this clonotype was seen many times. This rearrangement joins TRBV5-1 to TRBJ1-2; TRBD1 agrees at 7 bases. CDR1 and CDR2 (germline): SGHRS, YFSETQ. The CDR3 contains 14 residues. The junction had 6 bases not matched to a gene; V was cut back by 0 bases and J by 7 bases. CDR3 sequence (DNA): TGCGCCAGCAGCTTGGAGGCGACAGGGCTTGGCTACACCTTC. Residues: CASSLEATGLGYTF. Filled out from reference TRBV5-1 and TRBJ1-2, the complete variable domain reads KAGVTQTPRYLIKTRGQQVTLSCSPISGHRSVSWYQQTPGQGLQFLFEYFSETQRNKGNFPGRFSGRQFSNSRSEMNVSTLELGDSALYLCASSLEATGLGYTFGSGTRLTVV.

In this sample, this clonotype turned up a few times. The chain has TRBV5-5 and TRBJ1-1; D is perhaps TRBD1 (5 bases). CDR1 and CDR2 (germline): SGHKS, YYEKEE (reference sequence). The CDR3 covers 14 residues. V was shortened by 1 base and J by 5 bases, with 12 bases between the two germline ends. The CDR3 loop is CASSLTRGNTEAFF. In DNA form, the CDR3 reads TGTGCCAGCAGCTTGACCCGGGGGAATACTGAAGCTTTCTTT.

The chain links TRBV20-1 to TRBJ2-7; 13 bases fit TRBD2. The germline CDR1 and CDR2 sequences are DFQATT and SNEGSKA (reference sequence). The CDR3 runs to 15 residues. V was pared by 0 bases and J by 6 bases, with 5 bases of the junction left unmatched. Here the CDR3 reads CSARELAGGPSEQYF. CDR3 in DNA: TGCAGTGCTAGAGAACTAGCGGGAGGGCCGAGCGAGCAGTACTTC.